This T cell receptor (beta chain) was sequenced during a study of blood T cell repertoires in COVID-19. For the study at large: The United States, Italy and Spain were the sources of the acute and convalescent COVID-19 samples. T cells, B-cell-depleted T cells, or PBMCs provided the cDNA or gDNA that served as material.

In germline, CDR1 is LGHDT, CDR2 YNNKEL (reference sequence). The CDR3 length is 18 residues. Trimming removed 4 bases from V and 6 bases from J; junction bases left unmatched: 9. In the authors' workflow: Amplification from reference gene primers served as the basis for estimated nucleated cell counts. Sequencing used immunoSEQ multiplex PCR; TCRdb keeps in-frame clones, though not all of them. That table gives V, J and clone size, and the DNA gave D and trimming. The sample includes 95,000 to 110,000 clones, roughly 80% of them seen just once. This clone was seen just once. This receptor was taken from a human donor in a cohort sampled during active COVID-19. The rearrangement joins TRBV3-1 (or the pseudogene TRBV3-2) to TRBJ2-1, with 16 bases fitting TRBD2. Sample: peripheral blood. CDR3 coding DNA: TGTGCCAGCAGCCCCGCAGCCGGGACTAGCGGGAGGGCCAATGAGCAGTTCTTC. Amino acids: CASSPAAGTSGRANEQFF.